Below, 2 T cell receptor beta chains from the same sample are listed, as sequenced in a study of PD-1 blockade in classical Hodgkin lymphoma. Sample time point: cycle 4 day 1 (C4D1), after around six weeks of nivolumab. No patient escaped relapse after autologous stem cell transplantation, and brentuximab vedotin exposure varied. Only in-frame clones appear in the TCRdb table, and some are missing; sequencing was by immunoSEQ multiplex PCR. The table has fewer than 55,000 clones, approximately 80% seen once. The specimen was peripheral blood mononuclear cells (PBMCs), collected before the fourth cycle of nivolumab. All receptors derive from a human donor with classical Hodgkin lymphoma.

The chain has TRBV5-4 and TRBJ2-7; either TRBD1 or TRBD2 may supply D (5 bases each). In germline, CDR1 is SGHNT, CDR2 YYREEE (reference sequence). The CDR3 extends over 16 amino acids. The V and J ends lost 0 bases and 6 bases respectively, with 19 bases between them. DNA of the CDR3: TGTGCCAGCAGCTTGGGACATAGGACGGGGACGGGCGAGCAGTACTTC. Protein product: CASSLGHRTGTGEQYF.

This chain connects TRBV2 to TRBJ1-5; the D gene is possibly TRBD1 (5 bases). The CDR3 sequence is 16 residues long. Trimming took off 2 bases at V and 0 bases at J, with 11 bases between the two ends. CDR1 SNHLY and CDR2 FYNNEI come from the germline V gene. CDR3 DNA: TGTGCCAGCAGTGAATATGGGGGATATAGCAATCAGCCCCAGCATTTT. It specifies CASSEYGGYSNQPQHF.